This T cell receptor beta chain was found in a study of T cells in Graves' hyperthyroidism and ophthalmopathy. This CDR3 is built from 18 residues. After removal of 7 bases from V and 5 bases from J, the junction contained 17 bases not matched to a gene. CDR1 MDHEN and CDR2 SYDVKM come from the germline V gene. Study findings and constraints: Using 13 V-J features, a model discriminated ophthalmopathy from stable hyperthyroidism.

A word on this clonotype: The antigen is unknown.

Template material for amplifying TCR beta CDR3 regions consisted of RNA transcripts. A set of HTBI primers served as the primers for a first-round RT-PCR of the TCR CDR3. TCRdb reanalysed the multiplex PCR reads using MiXCR and keeps one entry per CDR3 protein. The top ten hold under 35% of the sample, which has 200,000 to 300,000 distinct CDR3 sequences, approximately 16% seen once. Diagnoses were made from clinical symptoms, serum measures (thyroxine and TRAb), thyroid ultrasound and orbital computed tomography. The chain carries TRBV28 and TRBJ2-7; 13 positions agree with TRBD2. Sequences were obtained from blood. The clonotype originates from a woman aged 18-29 years with Graves' ophthalmopathy. The CDR3 nucleotides are TGTGCCAGCAACCCAACGGTGAGGACTAGCGGGGGACGCAACGAGCAGTACTTC. It specifies CASNPTVRTSGGRNEQYF. Using reference TRBV28 and TRBJ2-7 for the parts outside the CDR3, the full variable domain is DVKVTQSSRYLVKRTGEKVFLECVQDMDHENMFWYRQDPGLGLRLIYFSYDVKMKEKGDIPEGYSVSREKKERFSLILESASTNQTSMYLCASNPTVRTSGGRNEQYFGPGTRLTVT.